The rows below give T cell receptor beta chains drawn from one sample of a study of OX40 agonist ivuxolimab in advanced cancers. Using immunoSEQ multiplex PCR, the repertoire was profiled, and TCRdb retains in-frame clones only, with some absent. The table records tens of thousands of clones, around 81% of them present only once. The sequencing here drew on CD4+ or CD8+ T cells sorted from blood, taken in a trial of the OX40 agonist ivuxolimab. The receptors were gathered from an adult with an advanced solid tumor such as melanoma, head and neck, liver or kidney cancer. Both conserved end residues are part of each CDR3. Each record gives: clone size, D gene, J gene, V gene, CDR3 protein, CDR3 DNA. A D gene is named only where the DNA matches it firmly. Not every row has a clone size; where given, it reads once, few, many or a size class.

clone_size: many; d_call: TRBD1; j_call: TRBJ1-5; v_call: TRBV2; cdr3_aa: CAGQGANNQPQHF; cdr3_nt: TGTGCCGGACAGGGGGCTAACAATCAGCCCCAGCATTTT
clone_size: -; d_call: -; j_call: TRBJ2-7; v_call: TRBV11-2; cdr3_aa: CASSRGPGYEQYF; cdr3_nt: TGTGCCTCAAGCCGGGGCCCAGGGTACGAGCAGTACTTC
clone_size: -; d_call: -; j_call: TRBJ2-7; v_call: TRBV7-9; cdr3_aa: CASSSLSGEPLREQYF; cdr3_nt: TGTGCCAGCAGCTCCCTTTCAGGGGAGCCCCTCCGCGAGCAGTACTTC
clone_size: once; d_call: -; j_call: TRBJ2-5; v_call: TRBV28; cdr3_aa: CASSVAPGEETQYF; cdr3_nt: TGTGCCAGCAGTGTGGCCCCAGGGGAAGAGACCCAGTACTTC
clone_size: -; d_call: -; j_call: TRBJ2-7; v_call: TRBV28; cdr3_aa: CASNTGYPSYEQYF; cdr3_nt: TGTGCCAGCAATACAGGGTACCCCAGCTACGAGCAGTACTTC
clone_size: -; d_call: TRBD1; j_call: TRBJ2-3; v_call: TRBV5-6; cdr3_aa: CASNPDREKVHRDTQYF; cdr3_nt: TGTGCCAGCAACCCCGACAGGGAGAAAGTTCACAGGGATACGCAGTATTTT
clone_size: -; d_call: TRBD2; j_call: TRBJ2-1; v_call: TRBV7-6; cdr3_aa: CASSHSGSYNEQFF; cdr3_nt: TGTGCCAGCAGCCATAGCGGGTCCTACAATGAGCAGTTCTTC
clone_size: -; d_call: -; j_call: TRBJ2-5; v_call: TRBV2; cdr3_aa: CASSESGWETQYF; cdr3_nt: TGTGCCAGCAGTGAATCGGGTTGGGAGACCCAGTACTTC
clone_size: -; d_call: -; j_call: TRBJ2-7; v_call: TRBV7-8; cdr3_aa: CASSSLASGSEQYF; cdr3_nt: TGTGCCAGCAGCAGCCTAGCGTCGGGGAGCGAGCAGTACTTC
clone_size: -; d_call: TRBD1; j_call: TRBJ1-2; v_call: TRBV27; cdr3_aa: CASSAAGQQGYTF; cdr3_nt: TGTGCCAGCAGTGCAGCGGGACAGCAGGGCTACACCTTC
clone_size: -; d_call: -; j_call: TRBJ1-2; v_call: TRBV27; cdr3_aa: CASSPPGPGGGYTF; cdr3_nt: TGTGCCAGCAGTCCCCCGGGGCCCGGTGGAGGCTACACCTTC
clone_size: -; d_call: -; j_call: TRBJ2-7; v_call: TRBV9; cdr3_aa: CASSPDSYEQYF; cdr3_nt: TGTGCCAGCAGCCCGGACTCCTACGAGCAGTACTTC
clone_size: -; d_call: -; j_call: TRBJ2-7; v_call: TRBV28; cdr3_aa: CASSQGSFYEQYF; cdr3_nt: TGTGCCAGCAGCCAGGGAAGTTTCTACGAGCAGTACTTC
clone_size: medium-sized; d_call: TRBD1; j_call: TRBJ1-1; v_call: TRBV2; cdr3_aa: CASSEADRGLMNTEAFF; cdr3_nt: TGTGCCAGCAGTGAGGCGGACAGGGGCCTCATGAACACTGAAGCTTTCTTT
clone_size: -; d_call: -; j_call: TRBJ2-1; v_call: TRBV25-1; cdr3_aa: CASSEGEKEQFF; cdr3_nt: TGTGCCAGCAGTGAGGGGGAGAAGGAGCAGTTCTTC
clone_size: -; d_call: -; j_call: TRBJ2-7; v_call: TRBV4-2; cdr3_aa: CASSPGAGSYEQYF; cdr3_nt: TGTGCCAGCAGCCCAGGGGCGGGGTCCTACGAGCAGTACTTC
clone_size: -; d_call: -; j_call: TRBJ2-3; v_call: TRBV15; cdr3_aa: CATSRARLTGTDTQYF; cdr3_nt: TGTGCCACCAGCAGAGCAAGGCTTACGGGCACAGATACGCAGTATTTT
clone_size: -; d_call: TRBD1; j_call: TRBJ1-5; v_call: TRBV7-9; cdr3_aa: CASSPGQGEDQPQHF; cdr3_nt: TGTGCCAGCAGCCCTGGACAGGGGGAGGATCAGCCCCAGCATTTT
clone_size: -; d_call: TRBD2; j_call: TRBJ2-5; v_call: TRBV5-4; cdr3_aa: CASSLPPAGGRETQYF; cdr3_nt: TGTGCCAGCAGCTTACCCCCTGCGGGGGGCAGGGAGACCCAGTACTTC
clone_size: -; d_call: -; j_call: TRBJ2-7; v_call: TRBV7-9; cdr3_aa: CASSPYQGEQYF; cdr3_nt: TGTGCCAGCAGCCCTTACCAGGGCGAGCAGTACTTC
clone_size: once; d_call: TRBD1; j_call: TRBJ1-5; v_call: TRBV28; cdr3_aa: CASRSTGLSNQPQHF; cdr3_nt: TGTGCCAGCAGATCGACAGGGCTAAGCAATCAGCCCCAGCATTTT
clone_size: -; d_call: TRBD2; j_call: TRBJ2-7; v_call: TRBV27; cdr3_aa: CASSFLTSGHFYEQYF; cdr3_nt: TGTGCCAGCAGTTTCCTAACTAGCGGACATTTCTACGAGCAGTACTTC
clone_size: -; d_call: -; j_call: TRBJ2-7; v_call: TRBV29-1; cdr3_aa: CSVEGLDGYEQYF; cdr3_nt: TGCAGCGTTGAAGGACTTGACGGGTACGAGCAGTACTTC
clone_size: once; d_call: -; j_call: TRBJ2-2; v_call: TRBV27; cdr3_aa: CASSLGGGGLTGELFF; cdr3_nt: TGTGCCAGCAGTTTGGGAGGGGGGGGGCTCACCGGGGAGCTGTTTTTT
clone_size: -; d_call: -; j_call: TRBJ1-4; v_call: TRBV28; cdr3_aa: CASSFQSGRKLFF; cdr3_nt: TGTGCCAGCAGTTTTCAATCAGGGCGAAAACTGTTTTTT
clone_size: -; d_call: -; j_call: TRBJ1-1; v_call: TRBV18; cdr3_aa: CASSPPGDTEAFF; cdr3_nt: TGTGCCAGCTCACCACCAGGGGACACTGAAGCTTTCTTT
clone_size: -; d_call: -; j_call: TRBJ2-6; v_call: TRBV25-1; cdr3_aa: CASSEMETRPSGANVLTF; cdr3_nt: TGTGCCAGCAGTGAAATGGAGACAAGACCCTCTGGGGCCAACGTCCTGACTTTC
clone_size: -; d_call: TRBD1; j_call: TRBJ1-1; v_call: TRBV5-1; cdr3_aa: CASSFTGQEGTEAFF; cdr3_nt: TGCGCCAGCAGCTTTACGGGACAGGAGGGGACTGAAGCTTTCTTT
clone_size: -; d_call: TRBD1; j_call: TRBJ1-2; v_call: TRBV19; cdr3_aa: CARGDSSNYGYTF; cdr3_nt: TGTGCCAGGGGGGACAGTAGTAACTATGGCTACACCTTC
clone_size: -; d_call: -; j_call: TRBJ1-6; v_call: TRBV5-6; cdr3_aa: CASSSSGANSPLHF; cdr3_nt: TGTGCCAGCAGCTCCTCCGGGGCAAATTCACCCCTCCACTTT
clone_size: -; d_call: -; j_call: TRBJ2-2; v_call: TRBV28; cdr3_aa: CASSLVEYDTGELFF; cdr3_nt: TGTGCCAGCAGTTTAGTAGAGTACGACACCGGGGAGCTGTTTTTT
clone_size: -; d_call: TRBD2; j_call: TRBJ2-3; v_call: TRBV28; cdr3_aa: CASSFISGGAEAQYF; cdr3_nt: TGTGCCAGCAGTTTCATTAGCGGGGGGGCAGAGGCGCAGTATTTT